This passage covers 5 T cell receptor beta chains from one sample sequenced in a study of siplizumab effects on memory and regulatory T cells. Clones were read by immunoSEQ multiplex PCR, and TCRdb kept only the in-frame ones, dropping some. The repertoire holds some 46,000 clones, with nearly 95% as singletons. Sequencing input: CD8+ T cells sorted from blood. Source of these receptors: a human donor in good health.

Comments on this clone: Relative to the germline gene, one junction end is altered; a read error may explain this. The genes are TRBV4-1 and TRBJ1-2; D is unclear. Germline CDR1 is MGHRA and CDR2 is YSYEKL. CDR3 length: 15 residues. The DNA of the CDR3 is TGCGCCAGCAGCCGCTCAGGTGGGCAAATCTATGGCCACACCTTC. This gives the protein CASSRSGGQIYGHTF.

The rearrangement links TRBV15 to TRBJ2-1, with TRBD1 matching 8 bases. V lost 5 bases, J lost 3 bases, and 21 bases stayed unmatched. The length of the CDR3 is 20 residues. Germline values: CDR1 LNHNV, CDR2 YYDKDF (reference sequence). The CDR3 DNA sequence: TGTGCCACCAGCGGCCTTTGGGACAGGTCTTCCCAGCTAAACTACAATGAGCAGTTCTTC. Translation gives CATSGLWDRSSQLNYNEQFF. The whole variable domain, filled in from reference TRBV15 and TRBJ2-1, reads DAMVIQNPRYQVTQFGKPVTLSCSQTLNHNVMYWYQQKSSQAPKLLFHYYDKDFNNEADTPDNFQSRRPNTSFCFLDIRSPGLGDTAMYLCATSGLWDRSSQLNYNEQFFGPGTRLTVL.

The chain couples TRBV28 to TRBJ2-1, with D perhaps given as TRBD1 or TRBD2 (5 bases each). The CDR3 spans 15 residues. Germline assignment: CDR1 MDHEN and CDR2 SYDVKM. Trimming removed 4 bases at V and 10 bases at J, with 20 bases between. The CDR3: CASSSPGRNPTEQFF. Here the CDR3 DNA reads TGTGCCAGCAGTTCTCCGGGACGGAATCCTACGGAGCAGTTCTTC.

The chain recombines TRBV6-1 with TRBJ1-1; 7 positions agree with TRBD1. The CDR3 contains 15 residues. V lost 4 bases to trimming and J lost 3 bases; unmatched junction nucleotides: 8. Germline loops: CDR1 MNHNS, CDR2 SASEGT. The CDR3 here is CASSARQGGDTEAFF. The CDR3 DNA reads TGTGCCAGCAGTGCCCGACAGGGAGGCGACACTGAAGCTTTCTTT.

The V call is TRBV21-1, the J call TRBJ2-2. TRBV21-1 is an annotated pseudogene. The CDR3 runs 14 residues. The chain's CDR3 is CASPPGRVTGELFF. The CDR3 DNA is TGTGCCAGCCCCCCGGGGCGGGTCACCGGGGAGCTGTTTTTT.